A single sample is the source of the 25 T cell receptor beta chains below, sequenced in a study of beta chain features in type 1 diabetes. The sequenced template was cDNA made from the entire isolated RNA. Using immunoSEQ multiplex PCR, the repertoire was profiled, and TCRdb retains in-frame clones only, with some absent. The sample records about 290,000 clones, roughly 8% being singletons. Specimen: central memory CD4+ T cells from blood. The origin of the receptors is a woman between 18 and 29 years old in good health.

A few counts support this clone. Within the sample, other DNA sequences also encode this same CDR3. The V and J genes are TRBV28 and TRBJ2-6, with a tentative D call TRBD1 (6 bases). The CDR3 runs 15 residues. Per the germline V gene, CDR1 is MDHEN and CDR2 is SYDVKM. Trimming pared 6 bases from V and 1 base from J, leaving 10 bases between. CDR3 residues: CASSKTGSGANVLTF. CDR3 nucleotides: TGTGCCAGCAGCAAAACAGGGTCTGGGGCCAACGTCCTGACTTTC. Full variable domain (remainder filled in from reference TRBV28 and TRBJ2-6): DVKVTQSSRYLVKRTGEKVFLECVQDMDHENMFWYRQDPGLGLRLIYFSYDVKMKEKGDIPEGYSVSREKKERFSLILESASTNQTSMYLCASSKTGSGANVLTFGAGSRLTVL.

This clone was found a few times. This chain links TRBV29-1 with TRBJ2-3; the match to TRBD1 covers 7 bases. The trim removed 7 bases at V and 1 base at J, leaving 8 bases unmatched. The CDR3 spans 14 residues. Germline loops: CDR1 SQVTM, CDR2 ANQGSEA. CDR3 DNA: TGCAGCGCCACAGGGGCTTCGGGCACAGATACGCAGTATTTT. It is translated as CSATGASGTDTQYF.

Of note for this clone: The sample contains more than one DNA sequence encoding this CDR3. The chain joins TRBV18 to TRBJ2-5, with D possibly TRBD1 on 5 matching bases. Trimming removed 3 bases from V and 5 bases from J, with 10 bases in between. The CDR3 is 13 residues long. Germline values: CDR1 KGHSH, CDR2 LQKENI. CDR3 DNA sequence: TGTGCCAGCTCACCGCAGACAGCGGAGACCCAGTACTTC. Protein product: CASSPQTAETQYF.

The chain is built from TRBV5-1 and TRBJ2-5; 9 bases fit TRBD1. This CDR3 region has 15 residues. V lost 4 bases, J lost 2 bases, and 6 bases stayed unmatched. Per germline, CDR1 SGHRS and CDR2 YFSETQ. The CDR3 reads CASSNTQGAQETQYF. CDR3 DNA: TGCGCCAGCAGCAATACACAGGGGGCTCAAGAGACCCAGTACTTC.

The rearrangement uses TRBV30 and TRBJ2-5; perhaps TRBD1 as D (5 bases). Germline values: CDR1 GTSNPN, CDR2 SVGIG (reference sequence). V dropped 5 bases and J dropped 5 bases, with 12 bases sitting between them. The CDR3 consists of 12 residues. CDR3 sequence reads: CAWGPGLETQYF. CDR3 coding DNA: TGTGCCTGGGGACCAGGGTTGGAGACCCAGTACTTC.

This clone was seen many times. V and J are TRBV21-1 and TRBJ1-1; the DNA was not compared with TRBD1, the D call given in the table. TRBV21-1 is deemed a pseudogene. The CDR3 is 12 amino acids. The CDR3 bases are TGTGCCTCAGGGGGCGAGAACACTGAAGCTTTCTTT. Residues: CASGGENTEAFF.

The chain couples TRBV6-1 to TRBJ1-4, with unresolved D. This CDR3 comprises 12 residues. Per germline, CDR1 MNHNS and CDR2 SASEGT. V shed 10 bases and J shed 8 bases, with 14 bases lying between them. DNA of the CDR3: TGTGCCACACAATTGGGCGACGAAAAACTGTTTTTT. Protein: CATQLGDEKLFF.

This clone came up a few times. The chain uses TRBV4-2 and TRBJ2-1; TRBD1 agrees at 7 bases. This CDR3 contains 16 residues. V lost 0 bases to trimming and J lost 3 bases; unmatched junction nucleotides: 5. CDR1 is LGHNA and CDR2 is YNFKEQ in the germline V gene. CDR3 DNA sequence: TGTGCCAGCAGCCAAGAGAGGGGGCTGGACTACAATGAGCAGTTCTTC. It specifies CASSQERGLDYNEQFF.

This chain connects TRBV27 to TRBJ2-3; possible D gene TRBD1, 6 bases. CDR1 and CDR2 (germline): MNHEY, SMNVEV (reference sequence). Trimming cost V 6 bases and J 8 bases, with 18 bases left between them. The CDR3 runs to 14 residues. CDR3: CASRPPLVRGTQYF. For the CDR3, the DNA is TGTGCCAGCAGGCCCCCTTTGGTCAGGGGTACGCAGTATTTT.

In nucleotides, the CDR3 is TGTGCCAGCACCCCAACCAGGGGTCGCACCGGGGAGCTGTTTTTT. Its translation is CASTPTRGRTGELFF. This chain links TRBV7-2 with TRBJ2-2; a weak D match, TRBD1 (6 bases). This CDR3 has 15 residues. Trimming took off 7 bases at V and 4 bases at J, with 16 bases between the two ends. The germline V gene encodes CDR1 SGHTA and CDR2 FQGNSA. Full variable domain (remainder filled in from reference TRBV7-2 and TRBJ2-2): GAGVSQSPSNKVTEKGKDVELRCDPISGHTALYWYRQSLGQGLEFLIYFQGNSAPDKSGLPSDRFSAERTGGSVSTLTIQRTQQEDSAVYLCASTPTRGRTGELFFGEGSRLTVL.

The chain links TRBV30 to TRBJ1-2; D ambiguous. V was clipped by 0 bases and J by 8 bases, with 10 bases between them. CDR1 GTSNPN and CDR2 SVGIG come from the germline V gene (reference sequence). This CDR3 has 12 amino acids. The CDR3 DNA reads TGTGCCTGGAGTGTACGACCGGGAGGCTACACCTTC. Residues: CAWSVRPGGYTF.

V is TRBV5-4 and J is TRBJ2-7; D tentatively reads TRBD1 or TRBD2 (5 bases each). Germline lookup yields CDR1 SGHNT and CDR2 YYREEE (reference sequence). Trimming shortened V by 7 bases and J by 0 bases, and 23 bases separated the two germline ends. The CDR3 runs 17 residues. CDR3 DNA sequence: TGTGCCAGCTGGGGGACCAAAGAGGGCAGCCTCTCCTACGAGCAGTACTTC. It encodes CASWGTKEGSLSYEQYF.

This clone was seen at least ten times. V is TRBV28 and J is TRBJ1-3; 8 bases match TRBD1. Trimming cost V 6 bases and J 2 bases; bases outside gene matches: 6. This CDR3 comprises 15 residues. CDR1 is MDHEN and CDR2 is SYDVKM in the germline V gene. This CDR3 reads CASSPQTGAGNTIYF. The CDR3 DNA sequence: TGTGCCAGCAGCCCGCAGACAGGGGCTGGAAACACCATATATTTT.

The chain links TRBV6-1 to TRBJ2-1; D call uncertain. V was pared by 6 bases and J by 2 bases, with 11 bases between. Germline V gene sequence: CDR1 MNHNS, CDR2 SASEGT. The CDR3 is made up of 14 amino acids. CDR3 nucleotide sequence: TGTGCCAGCAGATACGCGGAGACCTACAATGAGCAGTTCTTC. It translates to CASRYAETYNEQFF.

The chain has TRBV27 and TRBJ2-7; TRBD2 matches at 9 bases. The CDR3 length is 13 residues. Germline trimming cut 8 bases from V and 2 bases from J; bases unmatched to any gene: 4. Germline CDR1 is MNHEY and CDR2 is SMNVEV (reference sequence). The CDR3 DNA follows: TGTGCCAGCCGACTAGCGGCCCCCTACGAGCAGTACTTC. As protein: CASRLAAPYEQYF.

Details on this clone: Other DNA variants within this sample encode the same CDR3. This chain connects TRBV7-3 to TRBJ2-7; D possibly corresponds to TRBD1 (6 bases). In germline, CDR1 is SGHTA, CDR2 FQGTGA. V gave up 3 bases and J gave up 0 bases, with 9 bases separating them. CDR3 length: 14 residues. CDR3 in amino acids: CASSLGHSSYEQYF. The CDR3 nucleotides read TGTGCCAGCAGCTTGGGACATAGCTCCTACGAGCAGTACTTC.

V and J are TRBV7-2 and TRBJ2-5; D call uncertain. Germline CDR1 reads SGHTA; CDR2 reads FQGNSA. The CDR3 has 14 amino acids. V dropped 0 bases and J dropped 3 bases, with 8 bases sitting between them. The CDR3 here is CASSLAVPEETQYF. DNA for the CDR3: TGTGCCAGCAGCTTAGCAGTGCCAGAAGAGACCCAGTACTTC.

There are a few counts of this clone. The chain combines TRBV28 with TRBJ1-2, with D possibly TRBD1 on 5 matching bases. This CDR3 is built from 13 residues. From germline, CDR1 is MDHEN and CDR2 SYDVKM. The V and J ends lost 1 base and 5 bases respectively, with 8 bases between them. CDR3 in amino acids: CASSLSTVYGYTF. The CDR3 DNA is TGTGCCAGCAGTTTATCGACAGTTTATGGCTACACCTTC.

The rearrangement uses TRBV7-2 and TRBJ1-1, with a possible D match to TRBD1 (5 bases). There are 11 residues in the CDR3. Germline-derived CDR1 and CDR2 are SGHTA and FQGNSA. Trimming removed 3 bases at V and 11 bases at J, with 10 bases between. The CDR3 here is CASSLDIGAFF. The CDR3 DNA follows: TGTGCCAGCAGCTTGGACATTGGGGCTTTCTTT.

This clone was picked up a small number of times. The same CDR3 is also encoded by other DNA sequences in this sample. The chain is built from TRBV5-1 and TRBJ2-5; TRBD1 might be the D (6 bases). Germline loops: CDR1 SGHRS, CDR2 YFSETQ. The CDR3 sequence is 14 residues long. The V end was cut by 3 bases, the J end by 1 base, with 10 bases between. The DNA for the CDR3 is TGCGCCAGCAGCTCGCAGGGGCCCCAAGAGACCCAGTACTTC. The encoded protein is CASSSQGPQETQYF.

This chain joins TRBV6-5 and TRBJ1-1; possible D gene TRBD1, 5 bases. CDR3 size: 15 residues. CDR1 and CDR2 (germline): MNHEY, SVGAGI. Deletions cut 0 bases from V and 1 base from J, with 9 bases between. The CDR3 here is CASSYSGTENTEAFF. In nucleotides, the CDR3 is TGTGCCAGCAGTTACTCTGGGACCGAGAACACTGAAGCTTTCTTT.

The rearrangement links TRBV27 to TRBJ1-2; D is unclear. CDR1 MNHEY and CDR2 SMNVEV come from the germline V gene (reference sequence). The CDR3 sequence is 15 residues long. Trimming removed 0 bases from V and 0 bases from J, with 8 bases in between. The CDR3 reads CASSLSSGANYGYTF. In DNA, the CDR3 is TGTGCCAGCAGTTTATCGTCCGGGGCTAACTATGGCTACACCTTC.

The genes are TRBV14 and TRBJ1-5; D is unclear. The germline CDR1 and CDR2 sequences are SGHDN and FVKESK. V was trimmed by 0 bases and J by 5 bases, leaving 5 bases between them. This CDR3 contains 13 residues. The CDR3 is CASSQDLDQPQHF. CDR3 DNA sequence: TGTGCCAGCAGCCAAGATCTTGATCAGCCCCAGCATTTT.

This chain uses TRBV7-8 with TRBJ1-2, with TRBD1 matching 8 bases. After removal of 5 bases from V and 7 bases from J, the junction contained 9 bases not matched to a gene. This CDR3 contains 14 residues. Germline V lookup: CDR1 SGHVS, CDR2 FQNEAQ. In nucleotides, the CDR3 is TGTGCCAGCAGCCCCCAACCAGGGGGCGGTGGCTACACCTTC. Its translation is CASSPQPGGGGYTF.

This clone has a count of ten or more. The chain links TRBV2 to TRBJ2-1; D is possibly TRBD1 (6 bases). Germline V CDR1 and CDR2: SNHLY, FYNNEI. V was trimmed by 11 bases and J by 7 bases, leaving 9 bases between them. The CDR3 runs to 10 residues. The CDR3 is CAARGNEQFF. CDR3 coding DNA: TGTGCCGCGAGGGGGAATGAGCAGTTCTTC.